The next 23 T cell receptor beta chains were all read from a single sample in a study of T cells in Graves' hyperthyroidism and ophthalmopathy (dated by TCRdb to the late 2010s). Receptor amplification or capture employed multiplex PCR. The sequencer was an Illumina HiSeq 2000. The TCR beta CDR3 regions were amplified from the RNA transcripts. The TCR CDR3 was subjected to a first round of RT-PCR using the HTBI primer set and the Qiagen OneStep RT-PCR kit. TCRdb reran the public reads through fastp at Q25 and MiXCR, keeping productive beta chains. Each record represents a unique CDR3 protein, reported with the most common genes and DNA among its rows. The sample table contains under 250,000 distinct CDR3 sequences; only one count was recorded for approximately 25% of them. The ten most abundant clones make up about a third of the sample. Sequenced material: blood. The source of these receptors is a woman in her 40s with Graves' ophthalmopathy.

This clonotype was seen at least ten times. The chain recombines TRBV9 with TRBJ2-7; 10 bases fit TRBD2. Germline V gene sequence: CDR1 SGDLS, CDR2 YYNGEE. This CDR3 spans 15 amino acids. Trimming at V came to 4 bases and at J to 3 bases, leaving 7 bases not matched to a gene. The CDR3 loop is CASSLGTSAYYEQYF. CDR3 nucleotides: TGTGCCAGCAGCCTTGGGACTAGCGCCTACTACGAGCAGTACTTC.

This clonotype was seen a handful of times. The V call is TRBV24-1, the J call TRBJ2-7; no clear D. V lost 2 bases to trimming and J lost 2 bases, with 12 bases between them. Germline-derived CDR1 and CDR2 are KGHDR and SFDVKD. CDR3 length: 15 residues. The CDR3 DNA sequence: TGTGCCACCAGTGATTCGACCCTGAGAGCCTACGAGCAGTACTTC. Translating gives CATSDSTLRAYEQYF.

V gene TRBV12-3 or TRBV12-4 combines with J gene TRBJ2-7; D may be TRBD1 or TRBD2 (5 bases each). V lost 3 bases and J lost 7, with 16 bases in between. The CDR3 sequence is 14 residues long. The DNA of the CDR3 is TGTGCCAGCAGTTTGAATGAAGGGACGGGGGAGCAGTACTTC. It codes for CASSLNEGTGEQYF.

This clonotype was detected many times. V and J are TRBV7-2 and TRBJ1-5; D call uncertain. Trimming shortened V by 5 bases and J by 5 bases, and 13 bases separated the two germline ends. In germline, CDR1 is SGHTA, CDR2 FQGNSA. CDR3 length equals 14 residues. The CDR3 reads CASSPQLGDQPQHF. The CDR3, as DNA: TGTGCCAGCAGCCCCCAGCTAGGCGATCAGCCCCAGCATTTT.

The gene calls are TRBV6-1 and TRBJ1-2, with a tentative D call TRBD1 (6 bases). The CDR3 totals 16 residues. V lost 4 bases, J lost 0 bases, and 15 bases lay in between. CDR1 is MNHNS, CDR2 SASEGT, per germline. The CDR3 reads CASSASGHTTNYGYTF. The CDR3 nucleotides are TGTGCCAGCAGTGCATCGGGACACACAACTAACTATGGCTACACCTTC.

This clonotype was recorded many times. V gene TRBV28 combines with J gene TRBJ1-5, with D unclear. CDR3 size: 16 residues. V shed 2 bases and J shed 0 bases, with 11 bases lying between them. Germline V gives CDR1 MDHEN, CDR2 SYDVKM. The CDR3 sequence is CASSLRPAYSNQPQHF. The CDR3 nucleotides are TGTGCCAGCAGTTTAAGGCCAGCCTATAGCAATCAGCCCCAGCATTTT.

On this clonotype: A much larger clone is a single base away; this may be a read error. The chain joins TRBV5-1 to TRBJ2-7; a weak D match, TRBD1 (5 bases). Germline-derived CDR1 and CDR2 are SGHRS and YFSETQ. The CDR3 extends over 14 amino acids. V was shortened by 2 bases and J by 5 bases, with 14 bases between the two germline ends. CDR3 in DNA: TGCGCCAGCAGCTTTGGGGCCTACGGCCACGAGCAGTACTTC. It codes for CASSFGAYGHEQYF.

This clonotype has ten or more counts. The J gene is TRBJ2-5, the V gene TRBV7-3, with 7 positions matching TRBD2. The CDR3 sequence is 15 residues long. The V and J ends lost 4 bases and 1 base, in that order; junction bases with no gene match: 6. Germline-derived CDR1 and CDR2 are SGHTA and FQGTGA. In nucleotides, the CDR3 is TGTGCCAGCAGCTCAATAGCGGGCCTCCAAGAGACCCAGTACTTC. It is translated as CASSSIAGLQETQYF.

This clonotype was counted at least ten times. The CDR3 bases are TGCAGTGCTAGGTTGGCCTTTGAGACCCAGTACTTC. This gives the protein CSARLAFETQYF. The rearrangement joins TRBV20-1 to TRBJ2-5; unclear D gene. Germline assignment: CDR1 DFQATT and CDR2 SNEGSKA (reference sequence). V was pared by 3 bases and J by 5 bases, with 10 bases between. CDR3 length: 12 amino acids.

There are many counts of this clonotype. The chain recombines TRBV15 with TRBJ2-5; D may be TRBD2 (5 bases). V shed 3 bases and J shed 2 bases, with 7 bases lying between them. From germline, CDR1 is LNHNV and CDR2 YYDKDF (reference sequence). This CDR3 has 13 amino acids. The CDR3 DNA is TGTGCCACCAGCAGGGGCGGGCAAGAGACCCAGTACTTC. Protein: CATSRGGQETQYF.

Many counts were recorded for this clonotype. The chain couples TRBV6-1 to TRBJ2-7; 11 positions match TRBD1. Germline CDR1 is MNHNS and CDR2 is SASEGT. The CDR3 runs to 14 residues. Germline trimming cut 6 bases from V and 7 bases from J; bases unmatched to any gene: 8. CDR3 coding DNA: TGTGCCAGCAGCTTCCCCGGGACAGGGGGTGAGCAGTACTTC. Amino acids: CASSFPGTGGEQYF.

This clonotype was counted many times. The CDR3 is CASSLSWGDRDQYEQYF. The CDR3 DNA follows: TGTGCCAGCAGCTTATCTTGGGGGGACAGAGACCAATACGAGCAGTACTTC. V gene TRBV7-9 combines with J gene TRBJ2-7; a possible D gene is TRBD1 (7 bases). The CDR3 contains 17 residues. V was trimmed by 2 bases and J by 4 bases, leaving 21 bases between them. Germline CDR1 and CDR2: SEHNR and FQNEAQ (reference sequence).

This clonotype has at least ten counts. CDR3 loop: CAWSGGGQATYEQYF. In nucleotides, the CDR3 is TGTGCCTGGAGTGGAGGTGGGCAGGCAACCTACGAGCAGTACTTC. The chain recombines TRBV30 with TRBJ2-7, with no clear D. This CDR3 comprises 15 residues. Germline lookup yields CDR1 GTSNPN and CDR2 SVGIG (reference sequence). Trimming shortened V by 1 base and J by 2 bases, and 15 bases separated the two germline ends. The variable domain in full, with the rest retrieved from reference TRBV30 and TRBJ2-7, is SQTIHQWPATLVQPVGSPLSLECTVEGTSNPNLYWYRQAAGRGLQLLFYSVGIGQISSEVPQNLSASRPQDRQFILSSKKLLLSDSGFYLCAWSGGGQATYEQYFGPGTRLTVT.

This chain joins TRBV7-2 and TRBJ1-1; D call uncertain. The CDR3 runs 11 residues. Germline values: CDR1 SGHTA, CDR2 FQGNSA. V lost 4 bases and J lost 10, with 10 bases in between. In nucleotides, the CDR3 is TGTGCCAGCAGCTATGACGCTGCAGCTTTCTTT. Translated, it gives CASSYDAAAFF.

The V gene is TRBV28, the J gene TRBJ1-2; 8 bases are a match to TRBD1. The CDR3 totals 14 residues. CDR1 MDHEN and CDR2 SYDVKM come from the germline V gene. Trimming at V came to 3 bases and at J to 5 bases, leaving 5 bases not matched to a gene. The CDR3 sequence is CASSFSTGGYGYTF. CDR3 sequence (DNA): TGTGCCAGCAGTTTTTCCACAGGGGGTTATGGCTACACCTTC.

About this clonotype itself: One base away lies a much larger clone, so this may be a sequencing read error. The V call is TRBV5-4, the J call TRBJ1-1; D is unresolved. Trimming left V 0 bases short and J 1 base short, with 10 bases between. The CDR3 length is 15 residues. The germline CDR1 and CDR2 sequences are SGHNT and YYREEE (reference sequence). For the CDR3, the DNA is TGTGCCAGCAGCTTGGGGGGAGGAGCGAACACTGAAGCTTTCTTT. Its translation: CASSLGGGANTEAFF.

Many counts were recorded for this clonotype. CDR3 nucleotides: TGTGCCTGGACCCCTGGGACACCACCACCCTTTAACTATGGCTACACCTTC. Amino acids: CAWTPGTPPPFNYGYTF. This sequence joins TRBV30 and TRBJ1-2, with D possibly matching TRBD1 (6 bases). The germline V and J ends were trimmed by 4 bases and 1 base, with 22 bases remaining between them. Germline V gives CDR1 GTSNPN, CDR2 SVGIG (reference sequence). The CDR3 length is 17 residues.

At least ten counts were recorded for this clonotype. This rearrangement joins TRBV28 to TRBJ1-2, with D hard to call. The CDR3 has 13 residues. The germline gives CDR1 MDHEN, CDR2 SYDVKM. V was cut by 5 bases and J by 4 bases, with 11 bases left in between. This chain's CDR3 is CASSQLAVYGYTF. The CDR3 nucleotides are TGTGCCAGCAGTCAATTAGCAGTCTATGGCTACACCTTC.

V usage is TRBV6-1 and J usage is TRBJ1-1; D is perhaps TRBD1 (5 bases). Germline V CDR1 and CDR2: MNHNS, SASEGT. CDR3 length: 16 amino acids. Trimming stripped 0 bases from V and 5 bases from J, with 16 bases between. The CDR3 DNA is TGTGCCAGCAGTGAAGCGTACCGCAGGGCTCGAACTGAAGCTTTCTTT. Translating it yields CASSEAYRRARTEAFF.

This rearrangement joins TRBV12-3 or TRBV12-4 to TRBJ1-2, with 9 bases matching TRBD1. V dropped 6 bases and J dropped 4; count of bases not matched to a gene: 9. The CDR3 length is 15 residues. The CDR3 region has the DNA TGTGCCAGCAGGGCCGGGACAGGGTATACCTATGGCTACACCTTC. Its translation is CASRAGTGYTYGYTF.

Many counts were recorded for this clonotype. The chain employs TRBV20-1 and TRBJ1-2, with 9 bases matching TRBD1. The CDR3 spans 14 residues. Germline CDR1 reads DFQATT; CDR2 reads SNEGSKA (reference sequence). After removal of 5 bases from V and 5 bases from J, the junction contained 9 bases not matched to a gene. CDR3 loop: CSARNTGGAYGYTF. The CDR3, as DNA: TGCAGTGCTCGCAATACAGGGGGCGCGTATGGCTACACCTTC.

This clonotype was counted at least ten times. The V call is TRBV7-9, the J call TRBJ2-7, with D possibly being TRBD1 (5 bases). Germline CDR1 reads SEHNR; CDR2 reads FQNEAQ (reference sequence). V lost 5 bases and J lost 0, with 11 bases in between. The CDR3 loop spans 14 amino acids. The CDR3 here is CASSVTGPSYEQYF. The CDR3 DNA reads TGTGCCAGCAGCGTTACAGGACCCTCCTACGAGCAGTACTTC. Full variable domain (outside the CDR3, taken from reference TRBV7-9 and TRBJ2-7): DTGVSQNPRHKITKRGQNVTFRCDPISEHNRLYWYRQTLGQGPEFLTYFQNEAQLEKSRLLSDRFSAERPKGSFSTLEIQRTEQGDSAMYLCASSVTGPSYEQYFGPGTRLTVT.

The sample holds many counts of this clonotype. The V gene is TRBV28, the J gene TRBJ1-1; 7 nucleotides match TRBD1. The CDR3 loop spans 14 amino acids. Germline V gives CDR1 MDHEN, CDR2 SYDVKM. J gave up 7 bases and V 8 bases, and 13 bases lay outside the gene matches. The CDR3: CASVRSGGGSEAFF. The DNA for the CDR3 is TGTGCCAGCGTACGATCAGGGGGAGGTAGTGAAGCTTTCTTT.